Below are 29 T cell receptor beta chains sequenced from a single sample in a study of blood T cell repertoires in COVID-19. Clones were sequenced by immunoSEQ multiplex PCR, and TCRdb holds only the in-frame ones, with some missing. The data contain 170,000 or so clones, about 88% of them singletons. Material for sequencing was PBMCs or T cells enriched from blood (not recorded which). These receptor sequences come from a woman aged 45-60 years who had recovered from COVID-19.

The V and J genes are TRBV11-2 and TRBJ1-2; 7 bases match TRBD1. CDR3 length: 15 residues. Per the germline V gene, CDR1 is SGHAT and CDR2 is FQNNGV. V trimming: 4 bases; J trimming: 10 bases; junction bases outside the gene matches: 15. The CDR3 region is CASSSRDSLYSDYTF. CDR3 DNA sequence: TGTGCCAGCAGCTCCAGGGACAGCCTCTATTCGGACTACACCTTC.

As concerns this clone: At one end, the junction sequence differs from germline, possibly due to a read error. The V call is TRBV7-8, the J call TRBJ2-1, with 11 nucleotides matching TRBD2. From germline, CDR1 is SGHVS and CDR2 FQNEAQ. The CDR3 runs 15 residues. The CDR3 DNA is TGTGCCAGCAGCGTAGCGGGAGGGCAGTACAATGAGCAGTTCTTC. Translation: CASSVAGGQYNEQFF.

The chain employs TRBV13 and TRBJ1-5, with D possibly matching TRBD1 (6 bases). CDR3 length equals 15 residues. The V gene's germline CDR1 is PRHDT and CDR2 FYEKMQ (reference sequence). V shed 3 bases and J shed 9 bases, with 18 bases lying between them. The CDR3 loop reads CASSFYRDGIRPQHF. CDR3 DNA: TGTGCCAGCAGCTTCTACAGGGACGGTATTAGGCCCCAGCATTTT.

The J gene is TRBJ1-1, the V gene TRBV14; weak D call: TRBD1 (5 bases). Per germline, CDR1 SGHDN and CDR2 FVKESK. The CDR3 covers 13 residues. Trimming pared 3 bases from V and 12 bases from J, leaving 17 bases between. Written as DNA, the CDR3 is TGTGCCAGCAGCCAGGGGACGGGACTATCTTCTTTCTTT. It yields the protein CASSQGTGLSSFF.

This clone came up a few times. V usage is TRBV27 and J usage is TRBJ2-2; TRBD2 might be the D (5 bases). Germline V gives CDR1 MNHEY, CDR2 SMNVEV (reference sequence). CDR3 length equals 16 residues. V dropped 6 bases and J dropped 5 bases, with 19 bases sitting between them. CDR3: CASSRSMRVRTGELFF. Written as DNA, the CDR3 is TGTGCCAGCAGCCGCTCCATGAGGGTGCGAACCGGGGAGCTGTTTTTT.

V is TRBV6-5 and J is TRBJ2-7; TRBD2 aligns across 7 bases. V lost 11 bases, J lost 1 base, and 8 bases stayed unmatched. CDR3 length equals 13 residues. Germline V gives CDR1 MNHEY, CDR2 SVGAGI. The CDR3 region has the DNA TGTGCCTTCCGGGGGGACGGATCCTACGAGCAGTACTTC. It yields the protein CAFRGDGSYEQYF.

The rearrangement joins TRBV19 to TRBJ1-6; a weak D match, TRBD1 (6 bases). Germline values: CDR1 LNHDA, CDR2 SQIVND (reference sequence). The CDR3 has 15 residues. V dropped 0 bases and J dropped 9 bases, with 12 bases sitting between them. CDR3 sequence reads: CASSIEAQGGSPLHF. CDR3 coding DNA: TGTGCCAGTAGTATAGAAGCACAGGGTGGTTCACCCCTCCACTTT.

The chain combines TRBV5-1 with TRBJ2-2; D not resolved. Between the trimmed V and J ends, which lost 0 bases and 4 bases, there was a span of 13 bases. Germline V gene lookup returns CDR1 SGHRS and CDR2 YFSETQ. The CDR3 runs to 16 residues. CDR3 bases: TGCGCCAGCAGCTTGGGGGCCGGATCCTCCACCGGGGAGCTGTTTTTT. Translated: CASSLGAGSSTGELFF.

The chain couples TRBV29-1 to TRBJ2-7; perhaps TRBD2 as D (6 bases). Trimming stripped 4 bases from V and 1 base from J, with 11 bases between. This CDR3 is 13 amino acids long. The germline V gene has CDR1 SQVTM and CDR2 ANQGSEA. CDR3: CSVVLLASYEQYF. DNA for the CDR3: TGCAGCGTTGTGCTTCTAGCGTCCTACGAGCAGTACTTC.

The genes are TRBV23-1 and TRBJ2-2; 9 positions match TRBD1. TRBV23-1 is given ORF status, its function remaining uncertain. J lost 4 bases, V lost 9 bases, and 6 bases had no gene match. The length of the CDR3 is 14 residues. The CDR3 DNA follows: TGCGCCAGATTGACAGGGGGAGGCACCGGGGAGCTGTTTTTT. Its protein is CARLTGGGTGELFF.

This clone occurred a few times. CDR3 protein: CASLLLGSQETQYF. The DNA of the CDR3 is TGTGCCAGCTTACTCCTGGGCAGCCAAGAGACCCAGTACTTC. V usage is TRBV5-8 and J usage is TRBJ2-5; D remains ambiguous. Between the trimmed V and J ends, which lost 7 bases and 1 base, there was a span of 14 bases. Germline values: CDR1 SGHTS, CDR2 YDEGEE. CDR3 length: 14 residues. The variable domain in full, with the rest retrieved from reference TRBV5-8 and TRBJ2-5, is EAGVTQSPTHLIKTRGQQATLRCSPISGHTSVYWYQQALGLGLQFLLWYDEGEERNRGNFPPRFSGRQFPNYSSELNVNALELEDSALYLCASLLLGSQETQYFGPGTRLLVL.

V usage is TRBV4-1 and J usage is TRBJ2-7; the match to TRBD1 covers 7 bases. Looked up from germline, CDR1 is MGHRA and CDR2 is YSYEKL. V lost 0 bases, J lost 4 bases, and 3 bases stayed unmatched. This CDR3 contains 14 residues. In DNA form, the CDR3 reads TGCGCCAGCAGCCAAGATAGGGGGCGTTACGAGCAGTACTTC. This gives the protein CASSQDRGRYEQYF.

This clone was picked up one time. This chain links TRBV11-2 with TRBJ2-1; TRBD2 matches at 9 bases. Looked up from germline, CDR1 is SGHAT and CDR2 is FQNNGV. V was clipped by 4 bases and J by 7 bases; unmatched bases: 14. This CDR3 contains 17 residues. CDR3 region: CASSSLSGRVWSNEQFF. As DNA, the CDR3 is TGTGCCAGCAGCTCCCTTAGCGGGAGAGTATGGAGTAATGAGCAGTTCTTC.

V usage is TRBV5-1 and J usage is TRBJ1-1, with 10 bases lining up with TRBD1. CDR3 length: 17 residues. CDR1 SGHRS and CDR2 YFSETQ come from the germline V gene. V gave up 5 bases and J gave up 6 bases; unmatched junction bases: 16. CDR3 coding DNA: TGCGCCAGCAGTTTCAATCTATCCGGGACAGGGGTATCTGAAGCTTTCTTT. Translation: CASSFNLSGTGVSEAFF.

This chain links TRBV24-1 with TRBJ2-3, with a possible D match to TRBD2 (6 bases). V was cut by 2 bases and J by 0 bases, with 8 bases left in between. CDR1 and CDR2 from the germline V gene are KGHDR and SFDVKD. The CDR3 runs 15 residues. In nucleotides, the CDR3 is TGTGCCACCAGTGATTGGGGGACTAGCACAGATACGCAGTATTTT. Translating gives CATSDWGTSTDTQYF.

The chain's CDR3 is CASRKEGQFNGYTF. Written as DNA, the CDR3 is TGTGCCAGCAGAAAGGAGGGACAGTTTAACGGCTACACCTTC. The genes are TRBV7-9 and TRBJ1-2; TRBD1 matches 7 bases. J was trimmed by 8 bases and V by 6 bases; bases with no gene match: 12. Germline V gives CDR1 SEHNR, CDR2 FQNEAQ (reference sequence). The CDR3 has 14 amino acids.

This clone was seen a few times. The CDR3 DNA reads TGTGCCAGCAGTTTATGGCGACACCTAAAACAGGGACCTAATGAAAAACTGTTTTTT. Its protein product is CASSLWRHLKQGPNEKLFF. The J gene is TRBJ1-4, the V gene TRBV28; a possible D gene is TRBD1 (6 bases). Germline assignment: CDR1 MDHEN and CDR2 SYDVKM. This CDR3 region has 19 residues. V shed 0 bases and J shed 3 bases, with 20 bases lying between them.

The chain recombines TRBV4-3 with TRBJ2-1, with D tentatively TRBD1 (5 bases). The CDR3 consists of 16 residues. Trimming removed 1 base at V and 4 bases at J, with 14 bases between. Germline loops: CDR1 LGHNA, CDR2 YSLEER. The CDR3 reads CASSQGQSPSYNEQFF. CDR3 sequence (DNA): TGCGCCAGCAGCCAAGGACAGTCGCCCTCTTACAATGAGCAGTTCTTC.

The chain uses TRBV7-8 and TRBJ1-3; the D is unclear. Germline CDR1 and CDR2: SGHVS and FQNEAQ. The CDR3 length is 17 residues. The germline V and J ends were trimmed by 3 bases and 2 bases, with 17 bases remaining between them. The CDR3 sequence: CASSFEADPGTGNTIYF. The CDR3 DNA reads TGTGCCAGCAGCTTCGAAGCAGACCCGGGGACTGGAAACACCATATATTTT.

The V call is TRBV30, the J call TRBJ2-3, with TRBD2 matching 8 bases. There are 16 residues in the CDR3. After removal of 2 bases from V and 5 bases from J, the junction contained 12 bases not matched to a gene. Germline CDR1 and CDR2: GTSNPN and SVGIG (reference sequence). CDR3 region: CAWSFTRSGRGDTQYF. The CDR3 bases are TGTGCCTGGAGTTTCACCCGGAGCGGGAGAGGAGATACGCAGTATTTT.

The CDR3 coding sequence is TGTGCCATCAGTGGGAGGGACTCCCTTAATGAAAAACTGTTTTTT. It codes for CAISGRDSLNEKLFF. J is TRBJ1-4 and V is TRBV10-3, with D possibly being TRBD1 (5 bases). Deletions cut 4 bases from V and 4 bases from J, with 13 bases between. CDR3 length equals 15 residues. The germline V gene has CDR1 ENHRY and CDR2 SYGVKD.

The chain carries TRBV16 and TRBJ1-5, with 7 nucleotides matching TRBD1. The length of the CDR3 is 14 residues. V dropped 4 bases and J dropped 8; count of bases not matched to a gene: 8. Germline lookup yields CDR1 KGHSY and CDR2 FQNENV. The CDR3 nucleotides are TGTGCCAGCAGCCGGACAGGAAGGGGAGAGCCCCAGCATTTT. Protein: CASSRTGRGEPQHF.

This chain joins TRBV7-2 and TRBJ1-5, with a tentative D call TRBD1 (5 bases). Germline CDR1 reads SGHTA; CDR2 reads FQGNSA. V shed 5 bases and J shed 9 bases, with 17 bases lying between them. This CDR3 region has 14 residues. The CDR3 bases are TGTGCCAGCAGCCCAGACAGAGTCCAAGGGCCCCAGCATTTT. Its protein is CASSPDRVQGPQHF. Looking up the rest from reference TRBV7-2 and TRBJ1-5 gives the full variable domain: GAGVSQSPSNKVTEKGKDVELRCDPISGHTALYWYRQSLGQGLEFLIYFQGNSAPDKSGLPSDRFSAERTGGSVSTLTIQRTQQEDSAVYLCASSPDRVQGPQHFGDGTRLSIL.

This rearrangement joins TRBV6-1 to TRBJ2-7, with D unresolved. V shed 3 bases and J shed 3 bases, with 12 bases lying between them. The CDR3 runs to 14 residues. CDR1 and CDR2 from the germline V gene are MNHNS and SASEGT. This CDR3 is CASSDNSPGYEQYF. CDR3 in DNA: TGTGCCAGCAGTGATAACTCTCCGGGCTACGAGCAGTACTTC.

V and J are TRBV5-1 and TRBJ2-3, with 10 bases matching TRBD2. Germline values: CDR1 SGHRS, CDR2 YFSETQ. Trimming cost V 2 bases and J 2 bases; bases outside gene matches: 2. The CDR3 runs to 15 residues. The CDR3, as DNA: TGCGCCAGCAGCTTCGGGACTAGCGACACAGATACGCAGTATTTT. Translated, it gives CASSFGTSDTDTQYF.

V is TRBV19 and J is TRBJ2-5, with 7 bases matching TRBD2. The CDR3 runs 14 residues. CDR1 and CDR2 (germline): LNHDA, SQIVND (reference sequence). V gave up 5 bases and J gave up 1 base; unmatched junction bases: 4. DNA for the CDR3: TGTGCCAGTAGTGGGCTAGCGGTCCAAGAGACCCAGTACTTC. Amino acid sequence: CASSGLAVQETQYF.

The chain combines TRBV5-5 with TRBJ1-3; 7 bases match TRBD1. This CDR3 spans 18 amino acids. Germline trimming cut 3 bases from V and 2 bases from J; bases unmatched to any gene: 14. Germline V CDR1 and CDR2: SGHKS, YYEKEE (reference sequence). CDR3 protein: CASSSILDRKLTGNTIYF. The CDR3 bases are TGTGCCAGCAGCTCCATACTGGACAGGAAACTTACTGGAAACACCATATATTTT.

The chain has TRBV2 and TRBJ1-2; D possibly corresponds to TRBD1 (6 bases). Trimming stripped 3 bases from V and 0 bases from J, with 11 bases between. Per germline, CDR1 SNHLY and CDR2 FYNNEI. The CDR3 is made up of 15 amino acids. The chain's CDR3 is CASSERDKANYGYTF. CDR3 nucleotide sequence: TGTGCCAGCAGTGAGAGGGACAAAGCTAACTATGGCTACACCTTC.

The chain recombines TRBV29-1 with TRBJ2-5; D uncertain. V shed 3 bases and J shed 4 bases, with 3 bases lying between them. Germline lookup yields CDR1 SQVTM and CDR2 ANQGSEA. The CDR3 contains 10 residues. As DNA, the CDR3 is TGCAGCGTTGACGGAGAGACCCAGTACTTC. This translates into CSVDGETQYF.